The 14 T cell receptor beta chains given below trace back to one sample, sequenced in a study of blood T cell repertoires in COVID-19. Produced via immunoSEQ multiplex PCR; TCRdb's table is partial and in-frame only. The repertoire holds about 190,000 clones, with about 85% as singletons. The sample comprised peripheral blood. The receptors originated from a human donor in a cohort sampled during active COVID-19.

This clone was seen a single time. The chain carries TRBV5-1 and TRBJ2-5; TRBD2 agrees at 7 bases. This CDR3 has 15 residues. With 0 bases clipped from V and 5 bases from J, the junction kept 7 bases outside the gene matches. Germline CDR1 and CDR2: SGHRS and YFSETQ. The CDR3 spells CASSLDGTIGETQYF. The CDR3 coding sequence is TGCGCCAGCAGCTTGGACGGGACTATAGGGGAGACCCAGTACTTC.

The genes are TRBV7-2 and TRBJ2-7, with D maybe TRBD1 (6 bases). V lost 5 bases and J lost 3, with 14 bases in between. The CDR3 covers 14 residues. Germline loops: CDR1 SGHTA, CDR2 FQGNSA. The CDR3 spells CASSVTTGNYEQYF. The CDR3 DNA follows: TGTGCCAGCAGCGTCACGACAGGCAACTACGAGCAGTACTTC. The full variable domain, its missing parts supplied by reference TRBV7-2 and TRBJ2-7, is GAGVSQSPSNKVTEKGKDVELRCDPISGHTALYWYRQSLGQGLEFLIYFQGNSAPDKSGLPSDRFSAERTGGSVSTLTIQRTQQEDSAVYLCASSVTTGNYEQYFGPGTRLTVT.

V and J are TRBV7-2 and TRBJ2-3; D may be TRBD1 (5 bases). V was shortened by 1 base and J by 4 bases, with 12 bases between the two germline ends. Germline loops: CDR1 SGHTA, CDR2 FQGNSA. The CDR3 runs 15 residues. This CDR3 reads CASSLVGRAADTQYF. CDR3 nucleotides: TGTGCCAGCAGCTTAGTCGGCAGGGCAGCAGATACGCAGTATTTT.

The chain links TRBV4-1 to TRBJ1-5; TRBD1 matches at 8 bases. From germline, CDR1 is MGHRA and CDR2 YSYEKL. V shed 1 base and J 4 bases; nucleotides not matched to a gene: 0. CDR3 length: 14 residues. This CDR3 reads CASSQGTGNQPQHF. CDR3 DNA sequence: TGCGCCAGCAGCCAAGGGACAGGGAATCAGCCCCAGCATTTT.

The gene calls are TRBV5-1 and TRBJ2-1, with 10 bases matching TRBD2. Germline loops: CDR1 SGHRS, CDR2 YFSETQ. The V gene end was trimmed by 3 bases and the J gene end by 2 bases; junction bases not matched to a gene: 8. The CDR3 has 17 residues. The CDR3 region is CASSWDLAGVAYNEQFF. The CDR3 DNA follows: TGCGCCAGCAGCTGGGACCTAGCGGGAGTAGCCTACAATGAGCAGTTCTTC.

The CDR3 DNA reads as TGTGCCAGCAGCCTAGATTCCAATGAGCAGTTCTTC. Its protein product is CASSLDSNEQFF. The rearrangement joins TRBV12-3 or TRBV12-4 to TRBJ2-1; D remains unclear. This CDR3 comprises 12 residues. The ends were cut back, 6 bases at V and 6 bases at J, with 9 bases in the middle.

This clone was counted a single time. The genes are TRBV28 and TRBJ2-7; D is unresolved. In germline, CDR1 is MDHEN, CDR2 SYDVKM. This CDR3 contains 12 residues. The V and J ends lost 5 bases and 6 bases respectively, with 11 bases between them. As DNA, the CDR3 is TGTGCCAGCAGTCCCCTTCGTCGCGAGCAGTACTTC. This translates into CASSPLRREQYF.

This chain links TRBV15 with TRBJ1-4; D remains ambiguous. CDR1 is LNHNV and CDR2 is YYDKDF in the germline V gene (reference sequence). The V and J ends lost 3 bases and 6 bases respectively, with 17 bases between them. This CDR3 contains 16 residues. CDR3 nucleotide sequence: TGTGCCACCAGCAGGCCGGACTACTCACTCGATGAAAAACTGTTTTTT. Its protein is CATSRPDYSLDEKLFF.

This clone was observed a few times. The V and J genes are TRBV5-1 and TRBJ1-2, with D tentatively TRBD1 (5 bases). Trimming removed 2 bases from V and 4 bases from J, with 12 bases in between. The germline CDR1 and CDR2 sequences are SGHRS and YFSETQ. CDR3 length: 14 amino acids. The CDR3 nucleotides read TGCGCCAGCAGCTTCGGCGGCGGGGCCTATGGCTACACCTTC. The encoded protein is CASSFGGGAYGYTF.

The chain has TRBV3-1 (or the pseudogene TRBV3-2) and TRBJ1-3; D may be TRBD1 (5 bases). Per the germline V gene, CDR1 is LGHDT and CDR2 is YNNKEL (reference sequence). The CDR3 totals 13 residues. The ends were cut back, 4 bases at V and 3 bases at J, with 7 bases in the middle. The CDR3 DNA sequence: TGTGCCAGCAGCCGTAGGGGTGGAAACACCATATATTTT. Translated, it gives CASSRRGGNTIYF.

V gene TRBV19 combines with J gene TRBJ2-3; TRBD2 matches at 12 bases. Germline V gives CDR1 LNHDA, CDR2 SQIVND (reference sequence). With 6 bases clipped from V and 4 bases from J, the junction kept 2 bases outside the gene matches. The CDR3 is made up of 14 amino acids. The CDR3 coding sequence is TGTGCCAGTAGCCCTAGCGGGGGGGCAGATACGCAGTATTTT. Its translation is CASSPSGGADTQYF.

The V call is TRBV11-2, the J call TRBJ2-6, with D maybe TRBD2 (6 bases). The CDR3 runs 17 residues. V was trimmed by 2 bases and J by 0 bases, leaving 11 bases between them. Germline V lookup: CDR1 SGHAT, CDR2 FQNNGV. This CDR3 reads CASSLWRGTSGANVLTF. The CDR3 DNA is TGTGCCAGCAGCTTATGGCGGGGAACCTCTGGGGCCAACGTCCTGACTTTC.

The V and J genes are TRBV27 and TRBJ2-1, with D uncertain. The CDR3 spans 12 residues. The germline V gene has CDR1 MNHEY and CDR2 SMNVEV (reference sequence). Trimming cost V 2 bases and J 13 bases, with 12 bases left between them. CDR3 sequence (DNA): TGTGCCAGCAGTTTAATTTACGGAGTTCAGTTCTTC. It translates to CASSLIYGVQFF.

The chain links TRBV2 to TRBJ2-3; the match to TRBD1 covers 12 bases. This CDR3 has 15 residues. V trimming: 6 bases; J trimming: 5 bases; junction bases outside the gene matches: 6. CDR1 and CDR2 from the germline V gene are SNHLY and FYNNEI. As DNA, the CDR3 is TGTGCCAGCAGCACAGGGACAGGGGGCCGAGATACGCAGTATTTT. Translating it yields CASSTGTGGRDTQYF.